This T cell receptor (beta chain) was observed in a study of blood T cell repertoires in COVID-19. Study background: Nucleic acid was either cDNA or gDNA, and it came from T cells, B-cell-depleted T cells, or PBMCs.

Germline V gene data show CDR1 as SGHTA and CDR2 as FQGNSA. The CDR3 loop spans 16 amino acids. V lost 2 bases and J 0 bases, leaving 11 bases between the germline ends. Data came from immunoSEQ multiplex PCR; TCRdb stores just in-frame clones and leaves some out. Seen here are 210,000 or so clones, 80% to 85% observed once, and the top ten hold about 9.8%. Cohorts were determined from participant-reported clinical history. The clonotype originates from a woman aged 45-65 years with acute COVID-19. V gene TRBV7-2 combines with J gene TRBJ1-5; maybe TRBD1 (6 bases). The material sequenced was PBMCs or T cells enriched from blood (not recorded which). This chain's CDR3 is CASSLRAGDSNQPQHF. CDR3 coding DNA: TGTGCCAGCAGCTTACGGGCAGGGGATAGCAATCAGCCCCAGCATTTT.